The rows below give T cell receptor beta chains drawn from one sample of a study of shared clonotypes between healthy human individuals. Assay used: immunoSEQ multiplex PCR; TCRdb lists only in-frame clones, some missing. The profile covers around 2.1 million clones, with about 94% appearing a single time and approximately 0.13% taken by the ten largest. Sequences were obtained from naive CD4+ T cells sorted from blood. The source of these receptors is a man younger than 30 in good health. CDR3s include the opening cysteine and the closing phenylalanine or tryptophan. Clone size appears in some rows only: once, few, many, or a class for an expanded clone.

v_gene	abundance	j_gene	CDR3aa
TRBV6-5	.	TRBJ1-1	CASRRGARAFF
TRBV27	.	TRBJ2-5	CASRNRGMETQYF
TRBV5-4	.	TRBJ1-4	CASSFEKGREKLFF
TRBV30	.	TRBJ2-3	CAWSVGLAGVKSTDTQYF
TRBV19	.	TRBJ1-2	CASRTQGAGYGYTF
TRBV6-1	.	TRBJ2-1	CASSDLDRGLYNEQFF
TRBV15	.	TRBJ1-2	CATSKVQGVYGYTF
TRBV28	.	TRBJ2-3	CASSPLGQANTDTQYF
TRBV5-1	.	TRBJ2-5	CASSLWGKQETQYF
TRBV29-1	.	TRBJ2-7	CSATGTLAGTEQYF
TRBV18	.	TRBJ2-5	CASSPAASGQETQYF
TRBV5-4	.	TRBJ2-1	CASSVDSNKQFF
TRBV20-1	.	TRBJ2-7	CSARGEREQYF
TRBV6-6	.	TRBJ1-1	CASIKATGGNTEAFF
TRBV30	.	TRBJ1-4	CAWSAGQEKLFF
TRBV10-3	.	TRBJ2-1	CAISAPSGGNNEQFF
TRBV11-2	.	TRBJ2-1	CASSSQGSGQGGEQFF
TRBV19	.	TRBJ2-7	CASSIAPFTSGTTYEQYF
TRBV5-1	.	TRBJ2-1	CASSSPRADEQFF
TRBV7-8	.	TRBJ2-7	CASSLGGQGSHEQYF
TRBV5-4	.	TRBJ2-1	CASSLVLAGGEEQFF
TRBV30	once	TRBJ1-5	CAWSVGGVSNQPQHF
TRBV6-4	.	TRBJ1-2	CASSAGTNYGYTF
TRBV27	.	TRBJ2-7	CASSSYADRKFKQYF
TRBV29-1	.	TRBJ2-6	CSVEDRDRLSGANVLTF
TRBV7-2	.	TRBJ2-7	CASSLGGSPTEQYF
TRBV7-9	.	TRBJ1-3	CASGPAAVSGNTIYF
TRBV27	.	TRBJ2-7	CASSSTLSYEQYF
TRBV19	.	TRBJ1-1	CASRYTGTGNTEAFF
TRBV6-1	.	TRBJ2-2	CAVQVGTGELFF
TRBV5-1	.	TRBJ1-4	CASSDAGGSSEKLFF
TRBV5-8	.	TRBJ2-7	CASSRTGFGSYEQYF
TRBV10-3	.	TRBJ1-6	CAISSTYNSPLHF
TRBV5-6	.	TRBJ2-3	CASTRQGPQSDTQYF
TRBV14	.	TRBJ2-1	CASSQGGFASYNEQFF
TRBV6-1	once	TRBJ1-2	CASNQGFEGYTF
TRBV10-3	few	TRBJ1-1	CAISEVIGEAFF
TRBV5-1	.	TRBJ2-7	CASSLQGGYEQYF
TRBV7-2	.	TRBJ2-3	CASRRTDTQYF
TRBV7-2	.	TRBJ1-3	CASSLNRAAWNTIYF
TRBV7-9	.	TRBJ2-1	CASSLGGSYNEQFF